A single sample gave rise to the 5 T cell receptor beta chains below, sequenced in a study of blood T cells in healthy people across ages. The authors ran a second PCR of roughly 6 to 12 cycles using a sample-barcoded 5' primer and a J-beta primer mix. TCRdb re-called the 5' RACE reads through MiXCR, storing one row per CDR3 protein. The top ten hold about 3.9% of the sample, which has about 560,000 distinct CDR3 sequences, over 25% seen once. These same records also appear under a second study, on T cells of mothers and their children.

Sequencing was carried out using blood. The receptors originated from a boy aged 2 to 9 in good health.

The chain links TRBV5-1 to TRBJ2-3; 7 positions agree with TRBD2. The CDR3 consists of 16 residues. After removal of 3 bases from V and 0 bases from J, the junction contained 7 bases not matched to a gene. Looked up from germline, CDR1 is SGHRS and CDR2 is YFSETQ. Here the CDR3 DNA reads TGCGCCAGCAGCTCCCCCGCGCGGGGGAGCACAGATACGCAGTATTTT. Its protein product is CASSSPARGSTDTQYF.

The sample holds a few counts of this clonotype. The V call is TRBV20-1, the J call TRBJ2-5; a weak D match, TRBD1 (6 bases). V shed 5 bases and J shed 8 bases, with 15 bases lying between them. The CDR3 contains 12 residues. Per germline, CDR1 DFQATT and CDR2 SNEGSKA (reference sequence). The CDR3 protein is CSALEGVGTQYF. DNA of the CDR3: TGCAGTGCTCTCGAGGGGGTCGGAACCCAGTACTTC.

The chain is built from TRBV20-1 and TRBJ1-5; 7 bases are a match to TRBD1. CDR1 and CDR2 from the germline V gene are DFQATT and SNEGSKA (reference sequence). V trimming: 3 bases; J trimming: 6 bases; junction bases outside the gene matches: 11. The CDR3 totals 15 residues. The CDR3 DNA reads TGCAGTGCTAGCCCCGACAGGGTAGGGGGTCAGCCCCAGCATTTT. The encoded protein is CSASPDRVGGQPQHF.

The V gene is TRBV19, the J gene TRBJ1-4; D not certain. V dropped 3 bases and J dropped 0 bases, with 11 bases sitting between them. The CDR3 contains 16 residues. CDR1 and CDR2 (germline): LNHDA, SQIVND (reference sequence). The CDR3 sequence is CASSINGVATNEKLFF. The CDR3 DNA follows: TGTGCCAGTAGTATTAACGGCGTTGCAACTAATGAAAAACTGTTTTTT.

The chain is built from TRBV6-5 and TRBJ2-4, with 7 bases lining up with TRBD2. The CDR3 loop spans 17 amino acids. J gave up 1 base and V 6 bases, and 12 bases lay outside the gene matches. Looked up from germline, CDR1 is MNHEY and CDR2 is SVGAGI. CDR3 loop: CASSPQGGREAKNIQYF. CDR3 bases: TGTGCCAGCAGCCCCCAGGGAGGGCGGGAGGCCAAAAACATTCAGTACTTC.